This T cell receptor beta chain was found in a study of T-cell memory formation after mild COVID-19. This CDR3 region has 13 residues. The germline gives CDR1 ENHRY, CDR2 SYGVKD. Trimming took 5 bases from V and 3 from J, leaving 11 bases between them. TCRdb re-derived calls from the 5' RACE reads in MiXCR, one entry per CDR3 protein. This sample has roughly 130,000 distinct CDR3 sequences, with approximately 15% found just once. The receptor was isolated from a man aged 18 to 30 who had mild COVID-19 (a few samples of this study predate the infection). Cell type and time point are not known. V gene TRBV10-3 combines with J gene TRBJ2-7; possibly TRBD2 for D (5 bases). The sample comprised PBMCs or a T cell subset sorted from them (not recorded which). CDR3 amino acids: CAISSGVDYEQYV. CDR3 coding DNA: TGTGCCATCAGTTCCGGGGTGGACTACGAGCAGTACGTC.